A single sample gave rise to the 16 T cell receptor beta chains below, sequenced in a study of T cells in Graves' hyperthyroidism and ophthalmopathy. RNA transcripts yielded amplified TCR beta CDR3 regions. TCR CDR3 regions were first amplified by RT-PCR with HTBI primers. A single record per CDR3 protein comes from TCRdb applying MiXCR to the multiplex PCR reads. The profile shows a few hundred thousand distinct CDR3 sequences, around a sixth of them singletons. Material: blood. These receptors were taken from a woman in her late teens or twenties with Graves' hyperthyroidism.

The chain links TRBV3-1 to TRBJ2-3; 11 bases fit TRBD2. Trimming cost V 4 bases and J 5 bases; bases outside gene matches: 8. The length of the CDR3 is 16 residues. Germline CDR1 reads LGHDT; CDR2 reads YNNKEL (reference sequence). CDR3 sequence: CASSRILAGAKDTQYF. DNA for the CDR3: TGTGCCAGCAGCCGCATACTAGCGGGGGCTAAAGATACGCAGTATTTT.

This clonotype was found many times. The genes are TRBV5-1 and TRBJ2-3, with TRBD2 identical over 11 bases. V lost 4 bases, J lost 1 base, and 5 bases stayed unmatched. The CDR3 spans 16 residues. Per germline, CDR1 SGHRS and CDR2 YFSETQ. CDR3 nucleotides: TGCGCCAGCAGCCTAGGGACTAGCGGCGGCACAGATACGCAGTATTTT. It yields the protein CASSLGTSGGTDTQYF.

This clonotype was recorded a few times. V is TRBV7-9 and J is TRBJ2-4, with 8 bases matching TRBD1. V lost 5 bases to trimming and J lost 5 bases; unmatched junction nucleotides: 2. Germline CDR1 and CDR2: SEHNR and FQNEAQ (reference sequence). CDR3 length: 13 amino acids. The CDR3 DNA is TGTGCCAGCAGCAAGACAGGGGAAAACATTCAGTACTTC. It codes for CASSKTGENIQYF.

There are many counts of this clonotype. This chain connects TRBV12-3 or TRBV12-4 to TRBJ2-4; D is undetermined. V lost 5 bases, J lost 0 bases, and 8 bases lay in between. CDR3 length equals 14 residues. CDR3 sequence reads: CASSERLAKNIQYF. The CDR3 DNA is TGTGCCAGCAGTGAACGATTAGCCAAAAACATTCAGTACTTC.

For this clonotype: Compared with germline, one end of the junction differs, possibly owing to a read error. The chain carries TRBV13 and TRBJ1-4, with 9 nucleotides matching TRBD1. The CDR3 is 14 amino acids. Germline V lookup: CDR1 PRHDT, CDR2 FYEKMQ (reference sequence). The CDR3: CASSFRDRAEKLFF. CDR3 in DNA: TGTGCTAGCAGCTTCCGGGACAGGGCTGAAAAACTGTTTTTT.

This clonotype showed up many times. The gene calls are TRBV3-1 and TRBJ1-2; D is unclear. V lost 1 base, J lost 6 bases, and 6 bases lay in between. The CDR3 totals 12 residues. CDR1 is LGHDT and CDR2 is YNNKEL in the germline V gene (reference sequence). In DNA form, the CDR3 reads TGTGCCAGCAGCCAAGCGGAGAATGGCTACACCTTC. Its translation: CASSQAENGYTF.

This clonotype was counted at least ten times. The chain links TRBV2 to TRBJ1-1; 11 bases fit TRBD1. V lost 4 bases and J lost 4; bases outside the gene matches: 2. Germline CDR1 reads SNHLY; CDR2 reads FYNNEI. The CDR3 runs 14 residues. DNA for the CDR3: TGTGCCAGCAGTGTCGGACAGGGGGCCACTGAAGCTTTCTTT. Its protein product is CASSVGQGATEAFF.

This clonotype appeared many times. CDR3 sequence: CASSLHTGVGADTQYF. The CDR3 region has the DNA TGTGCCAGCAGTCTACACACGGGAGTTGGGGCAGATACGCAGTATTTT. The rearrangement links TRBV2 to TRBJ2-3, with a weak D call TRBD2 (6 bases). Germline CDR1 and CDR2: SNHLY and FYNNEI. V was shortened by 5 bases and J by 4 bases, with 19 bases between the two germline ends. The CDR3 consists of 16 residues.

The V gene is TRBV19, the J gene TRBJ2-7; D is unclear. CDR1 and CDR2 (germline): LNHDA, SQIVND (reference sequence). The CDR3 extends over 11 amino acids. Trimming took 8 bases from V and 2 from J, leaving 7 bases between them. The CDR3 DNA is TGTGCCAGTCCGTCCCCCTACGAGCAGTACTTC. Its translation: CASPSPYEQYF.

Ten or more counts support this clonotype. This chain links TRBV27 with TRBJ2-3; TRBD2 matches 12 bases. The germline V gene encodes CDR1 MNHEY and CDR2 SMNVEV (reference sequence). CDR3 size: 20 residues. The V gene end was trimmed by 2 bases and the J gene end by 1 base; junction bases not matched to a gene: 13. The CDR3 coding sequence is TGTGCCAGCAGTTTACGCCGGGGCGTCCGACTAGCGGGGGGCACAGATACGCAGTATTTT. It translates to CASSLRRGVRLAGGTDTQYF.

The gene calls are TRBV29-1 and TRBJ1-2; D is ambiguous. The germline CDR1 and CDR2 sequences are SQVTM and ANQGSEA. This CDR3 spans 16 amino acids. V gave up 5 bases and J gave up 4 bases, with 23 bases separating them. The CDR3 sequence: CSVTTGAAAGSYGYTF. The DNA for the CDR3 is TGCAGCGTTACCACGGGAGCGGCAGCGGGCAGCTATGGCTACACCTTC.

This clonotype was observed at least ten times. The rearrangement links TRBV15 to TRBJ2-7; no firm D call. V gave up 0 bases and J gave up 1 base, with 7 bases separating them. This CDR3 spans 14 amino acids. CDR1 is LNHNV and CDR2 is YYDKDF in the germline V gene (reference sequence). The CDR3 loop is CATSREALSYEQYF. CDR3 DNA: TGTGCCACCAGCAGAGAGGCCCTTTCCTACGAGCAGTACTTC.

The table lists this clonotype with many counts. The rearrangement joins TRBV20-1 to TRBJ1-5; possible D gene TRBD1, 6 bases. V lost 0 bases to trimming and J lost 3 bases, with 15 bases between them. Germline CDR1 reads DFQATT; CDR2 reads SNEGSKA (reference sequence). CDR3 length equals 16 residues. For the CDR3, the DNA is TGCAGTGCTAGAGATGGATCGGGGGCGGCCAATCAGCCCCAGCATTTT. Residues: CSARDGSGAANQPQHF.

This clonotype was observed a handful of times. A read error is possible here, since a much larger clone lies one base away. The chain uses TRBV20-1 and TRBJ2-7; D might be TRBD2 (6 bases). The CDR3 is 13 residues long. Germline V gives CDR1 DFQATT, CDR2 SNEGSKA (reference sequence). Between the trimmed V and J ends, which lost 6 bases and 6 bases, there was a span of 18 bases. The CDR3: CSAPGESSGEQYF. CDR3 coding DNA: TGCAGTGCCCCGGGGGAGAGTTCAGGCGAGCAGTACTTC.

The V call is TRBV27, the J call TRBJ2-5; 7 bases line up with TRBD2. The CDR3 has 14 residues. Germline V CDR1 and CDR2: MNHEY, SMNVEV (reference sequence). After removal of 6 bases from V and 4 bases from J, the junction contained 8 bases not matched to a gene. The DNA for the CDR3 is TGTGCCAGCAGCTCCAACTGGGGGGGAGAGACCCAGTACTTC. Encoded protein: CASSSNWGGETQYF.

Concerning this clonotype: A much larger clonotype is one base distant, so this may be a read error. The chain combines TRBV3-1 with TRBJ2-7; the D gene is possibly TRBD2 (5 bases). This CDR3 spans 14 amino acids. The V gene's germline CDR1 is LGHDT and CDR2 YNNKEL (reference sequence). V lost 3 bases to trimming and J lost 6 bases, with 15 bases between them. CDR3 nucleotide sequence: TGTGCCAGCAGCCAGTCCTGGAGGAAAGGCGAGCAGTACTTC. As protein: CASSQSWRKGEQYF.